The present T cell receptor (beta chain) was sequenced within a study of early T cells in non-severe SARS-CoV-2 infection. Study context: Sequenced material consisted of bulk RNA (from unsorted whole blood), and chains were unpaired.

This clonotype has a count of ten or more. As part of library construction, unique molecular identifiers were attached to individual cDNA molecules. TCRdb passed the 5' RACE reads through MiXCR, listing each CDR3 protein once. Of more than 35,000 distinct CDR3 sequences in the sample, around 5% were seen once. The CDR3 runs to 16 residues. Between the trimmed V and J ends, which lost 4 bases and 2 bases, there was a span of 15 bases. In germline, CDR1 is KGHSH, CDR2 LQKENI. Sequenced sample: whole blood. This sequence was found in an adult who was a healthcare worker with PCR-confirmed SARS-CoV-2 infection or an uninfected control (not recorded which). The J gene is TRBJ2-1, the V gene TRBV18; a weak D match, TRBD2 (7 bases). The CDR3 is CASSLFAGATYNEQFF. Written as DNA, the CDR3 is TGTGCCAGCTCACTATTCGCGGGGGCCACCTACAATGAGCAGTTCTTC. The full variable domain, with the rest looked up from reference TRBV18 and TRBJ2-1, is NAGVMQNPRHLVRRRGQEARLRCSPMKGHSHVYWYRQLPEEGLKFMVYLQKENIIDESGMPKERFSAEFPKEGPSILRIQQVVRGDSAAYFCASSLFAGATYNEQFFGPGTRLTVL.